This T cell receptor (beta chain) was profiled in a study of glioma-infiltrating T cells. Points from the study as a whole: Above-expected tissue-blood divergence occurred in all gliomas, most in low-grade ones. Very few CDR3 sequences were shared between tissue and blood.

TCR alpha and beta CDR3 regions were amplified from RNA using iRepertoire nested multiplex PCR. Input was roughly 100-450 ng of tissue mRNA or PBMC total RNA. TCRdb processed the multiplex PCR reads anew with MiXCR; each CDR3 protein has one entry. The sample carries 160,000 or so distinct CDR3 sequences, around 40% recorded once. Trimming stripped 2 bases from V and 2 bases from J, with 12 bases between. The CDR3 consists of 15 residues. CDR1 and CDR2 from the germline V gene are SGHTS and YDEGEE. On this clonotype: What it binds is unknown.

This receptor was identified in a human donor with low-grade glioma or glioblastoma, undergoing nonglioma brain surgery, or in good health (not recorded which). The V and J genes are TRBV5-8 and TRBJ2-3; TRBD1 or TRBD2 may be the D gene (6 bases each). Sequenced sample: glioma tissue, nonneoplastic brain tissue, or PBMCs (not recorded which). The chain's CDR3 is CASSFAGQITDTQYF. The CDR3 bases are TGTGCCAGCAGCTTCGCGGGACAAATCACAGATACGCAGTATTTT.